The source of this TCR beta chain is a study of blood T cell repertoires in COVID-19. Across the whole study: From the United States, Italy and Spain came samples of acute and convalescent COVID-19. The analysed material was cDNA or gDNA that came from T cells, B-cell-depleted T cells, or PBMCs.

Trimming pared 5 bases from V and 1 base from J, leaving 3 bases between. The CDR3 is 11 residues long. Original data processing: It was from reference gene primer amplification that nucleated cell counts were estimated. Measured with immunoSEQ multiplex PCR; TCRdb has only the in-frame clones, and not every one. That table furnishes V, J and clone size, whereas the DNA furnished D and trimming. The repertoire has tens of thousands of clones, 65% to 85% of them found once; the top ten carry 28%. The sample comprised peripheral blood. The receptor's source is a human donor in a cohort sampled during active COVID-19. The V gene is TRBV12-3 or TRBV12-4, the J gene TRBJ2-7; D is ambiguous. CDR3 amino acids: CASSPSYEQYF. The CDR3 nucleotides are TGTGCCAGCAGTCCGTCCTACGAGCAGTACTTC.